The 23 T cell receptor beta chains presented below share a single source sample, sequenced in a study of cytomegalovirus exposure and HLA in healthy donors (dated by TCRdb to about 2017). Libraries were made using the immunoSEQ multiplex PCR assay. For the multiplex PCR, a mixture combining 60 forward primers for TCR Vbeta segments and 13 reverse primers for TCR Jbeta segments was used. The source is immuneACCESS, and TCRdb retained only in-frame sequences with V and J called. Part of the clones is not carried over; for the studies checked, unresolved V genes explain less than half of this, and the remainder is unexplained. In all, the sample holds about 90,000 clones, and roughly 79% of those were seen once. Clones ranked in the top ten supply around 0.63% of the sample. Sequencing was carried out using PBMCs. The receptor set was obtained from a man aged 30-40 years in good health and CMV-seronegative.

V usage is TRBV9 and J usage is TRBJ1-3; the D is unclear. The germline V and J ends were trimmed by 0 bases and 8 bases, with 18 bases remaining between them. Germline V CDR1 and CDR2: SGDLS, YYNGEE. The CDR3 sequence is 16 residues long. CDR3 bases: TGTGCCAGCAGCGTAGGGGCAGCTCAAAACGGATACACCATATATTTT. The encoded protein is CASSVGAAQNGYTIYF.

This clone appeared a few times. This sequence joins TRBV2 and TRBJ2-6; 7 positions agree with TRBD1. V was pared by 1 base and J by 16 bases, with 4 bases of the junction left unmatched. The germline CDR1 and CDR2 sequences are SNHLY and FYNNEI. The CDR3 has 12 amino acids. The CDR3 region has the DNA TGTGCCAGCAGTGAAGGCCCAGGGGGACTGACTTTC. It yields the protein CASSEGPGGLTF.

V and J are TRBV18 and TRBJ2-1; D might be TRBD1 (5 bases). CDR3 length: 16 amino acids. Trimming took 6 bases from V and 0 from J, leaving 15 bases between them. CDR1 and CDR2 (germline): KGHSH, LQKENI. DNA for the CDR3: TGTGCCAGCTCTCAGATACAGGCGAGCTCCTACAATGAGCAGTTCTTC. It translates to CASSQIQASSYNEQFF.

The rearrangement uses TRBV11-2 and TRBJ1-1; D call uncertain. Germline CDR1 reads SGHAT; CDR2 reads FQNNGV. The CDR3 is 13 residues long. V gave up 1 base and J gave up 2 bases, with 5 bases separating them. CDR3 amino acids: CASSLASNTEAFF. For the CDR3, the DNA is TGTGCCAGCAGCTTAGCGAGTAACACTGAAGCTTTCTTT.

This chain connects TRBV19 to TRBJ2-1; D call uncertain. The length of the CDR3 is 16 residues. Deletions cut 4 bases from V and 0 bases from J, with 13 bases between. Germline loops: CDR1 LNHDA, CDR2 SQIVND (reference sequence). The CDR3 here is CASSTERVSSYNEQFF. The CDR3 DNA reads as TGTGCCAGTAGTACAGAGAGAGTTAGCTCCTACAATGAGCAGTTCTTC.

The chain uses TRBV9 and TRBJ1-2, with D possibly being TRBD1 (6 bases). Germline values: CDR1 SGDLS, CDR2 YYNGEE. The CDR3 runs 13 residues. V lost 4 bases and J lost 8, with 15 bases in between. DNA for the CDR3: TGTGCCAGCAGCACCTTACAGGGTGGAGGCTACACCTTC. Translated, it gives CASSTLQGGGYTF. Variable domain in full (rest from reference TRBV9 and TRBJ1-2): DSGVTQTPKHLITATGQRVTLRCSPRSGDLSVYWYQQSLDQGLQFLIQYYNGEERAKGNILERFSAQQFPDLHSELNLSSLELGDSALYFCASSTLQGGGYTFGSGTRLTVV.

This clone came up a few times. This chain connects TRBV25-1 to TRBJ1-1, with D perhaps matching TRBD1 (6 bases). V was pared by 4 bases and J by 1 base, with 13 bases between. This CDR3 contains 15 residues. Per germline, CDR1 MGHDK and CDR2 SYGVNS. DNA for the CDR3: TGTGCCAGCAGTGCCGCAGGGGCCCCGAACACTGAAGCTTTCTTT. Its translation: CASSAAGAPNTEAFF. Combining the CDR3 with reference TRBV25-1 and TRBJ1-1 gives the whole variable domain EADIYQTPRYLVIGTGKKITLECSQTMGHDKMYWYQQDPGMELHLIHYSYGVNSTEKGDLSSESTVSRIRTEHFPLTLESARPSHTSQYLCASSAAGAPNTEAFFGQGTRLTVV.

CDR3 coding DNA: TGTGCCAGCAGCTCCAACAGGGGGCTGGGGGCCAACGTCCTGACTTTC. Protein sequence: CASSSNRGLGANVLTF. The chain combines TRBV7-9 with TRBJ2-6; 9 positions agree with TRBD1. Germline trimming cut 4 bases from V and 4 bases from J; bases unmatched to any gene: 5. From germline, CDR1 is SEHNR and CDR2 FQNEAQ (reference sequence). The CDR3 is made up of 16 amino acids.

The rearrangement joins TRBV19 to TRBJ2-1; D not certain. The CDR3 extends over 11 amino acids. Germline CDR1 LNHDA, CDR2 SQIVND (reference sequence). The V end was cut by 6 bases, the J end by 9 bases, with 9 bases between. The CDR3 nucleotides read TGTGCCAGTAGATTGCGGAGTGAGCAGTTCTTC. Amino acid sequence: CASRLRSEQFF.

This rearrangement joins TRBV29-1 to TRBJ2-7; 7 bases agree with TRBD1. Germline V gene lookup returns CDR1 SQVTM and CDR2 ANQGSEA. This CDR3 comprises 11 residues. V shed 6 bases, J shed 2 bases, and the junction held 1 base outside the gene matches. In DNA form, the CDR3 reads TGCAGCGTGGGGACAGCCTACGAGCAGTACTTC. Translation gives CSVGTAYEQYF.

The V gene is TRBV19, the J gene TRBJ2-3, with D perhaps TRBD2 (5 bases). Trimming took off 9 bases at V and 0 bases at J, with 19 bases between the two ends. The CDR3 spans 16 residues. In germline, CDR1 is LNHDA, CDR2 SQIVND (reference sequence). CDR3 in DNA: TGTGCCAGCCAGAAGCAGAACGGGGTTAGCACAGATACGCAGTATTTT. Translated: CASQKQNGVSTDTQYF.

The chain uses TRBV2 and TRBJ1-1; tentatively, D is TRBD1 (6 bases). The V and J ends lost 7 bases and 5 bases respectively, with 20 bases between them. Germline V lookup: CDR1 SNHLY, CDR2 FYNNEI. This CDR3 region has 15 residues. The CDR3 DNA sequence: TGTGCCAGCATCAACGGACAGACCTTTGGAACTGAAGCTTTCTTT. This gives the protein CASINGQTFGTEAFF. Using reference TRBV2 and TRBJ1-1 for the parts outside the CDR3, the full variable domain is EPEVTQTPSHQVTQMGQEVILRCVPISNHLYFYWYRQILGQKVEFLVSFYNNEISEKSEIFDDQFSVERPDGSNFTLKIRSTKLEDSAMYFCASINGQTFGTEAFFGQGTRLTVV.

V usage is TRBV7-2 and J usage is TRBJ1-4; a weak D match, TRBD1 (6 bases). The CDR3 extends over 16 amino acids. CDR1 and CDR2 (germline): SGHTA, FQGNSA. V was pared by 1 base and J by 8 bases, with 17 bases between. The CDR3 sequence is CASSLVATGGYEKLFF. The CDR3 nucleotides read TGTGCCAGCAGCTTAGTAGCGACAGGAGGATACGAAAAACTGTTTTTT.

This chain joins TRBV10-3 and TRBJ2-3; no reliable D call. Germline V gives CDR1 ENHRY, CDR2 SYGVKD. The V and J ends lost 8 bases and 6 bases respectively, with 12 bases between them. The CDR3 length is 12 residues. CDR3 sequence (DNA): TGTGCCATCGGTACGAGTACCGATACGCAGTATTTT. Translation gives CAIGTSTDTQYF.

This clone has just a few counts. The CDR3 spells CASSRRGNTGELFF. The CDR3 DNA follows: TGTGCCAGCAGCCGCAGGGGAAACACCGGGGAGCTGTTTTTT. This chain joins TRBV11-2 and TRBJ2-2; possible D gene TRBD1, 6 bases. Trimming removed 5 bases at V and 2 bases at J, with 9 bases between. The germline V gene has CDR1 SGHAT and CDR2 FQNNGV. The CDR3 has 14 amino acids. The variable domain in full, completed from reference TRBV11-2 and TRBJ2-2, reads EAGVAQSPRYKIIEKRQSVAFWCNPISGHATLYWYQQILGQGPKLLIQFQNNGVVDDSQLPKDRFSAERLKGVDSTLKIQPAKLEDSAVYLCASSRRGNTGELFFGEGSRLTVL.

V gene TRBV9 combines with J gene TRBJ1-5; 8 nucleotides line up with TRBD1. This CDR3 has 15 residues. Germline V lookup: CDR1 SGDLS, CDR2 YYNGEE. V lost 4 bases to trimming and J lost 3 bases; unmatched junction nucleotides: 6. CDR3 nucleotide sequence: TGTGCCAGCAGCCCGGGACAGGACCCCAATCAGCCCCAGCATTTT. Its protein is CASSPGQDPNQPQHF.

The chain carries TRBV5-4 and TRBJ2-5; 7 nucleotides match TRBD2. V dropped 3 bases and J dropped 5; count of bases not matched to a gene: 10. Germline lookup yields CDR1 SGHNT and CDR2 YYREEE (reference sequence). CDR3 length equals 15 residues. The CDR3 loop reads CASSSELGGEETQYF. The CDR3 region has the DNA TGTGCCAGCAGCTCCGAGTTGGGGGGGGAGGAGACCCAGTACTTC. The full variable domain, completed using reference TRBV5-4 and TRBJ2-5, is ETGVTQSPTHLIKTRGQQVTLRCSSQSGHNTVSWYQQALGQGPQFIFQYYREEENGRGNFPPRFSGLQFPNYSSELNVNALELDDSALYLCASSSELGGEETQYFGPGTRLLVL.

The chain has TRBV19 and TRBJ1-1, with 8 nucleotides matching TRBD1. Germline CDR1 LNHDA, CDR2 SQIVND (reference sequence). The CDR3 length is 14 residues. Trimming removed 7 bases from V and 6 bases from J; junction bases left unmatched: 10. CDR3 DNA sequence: TGTGCCAGTATCAATTCCGGGACAGGACCTGAAGCTTTCTTT. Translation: CASINSGTGPEAFF.

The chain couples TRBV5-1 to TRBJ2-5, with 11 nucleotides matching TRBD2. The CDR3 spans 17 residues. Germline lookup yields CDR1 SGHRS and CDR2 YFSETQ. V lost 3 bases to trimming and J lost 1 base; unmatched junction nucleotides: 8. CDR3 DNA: TGCGCCAGCAGCTCCCGACTAGCGGGAATTATCCAAGAGACCCAGTACTTC. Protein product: CASSSRLAGIIQETQYF.

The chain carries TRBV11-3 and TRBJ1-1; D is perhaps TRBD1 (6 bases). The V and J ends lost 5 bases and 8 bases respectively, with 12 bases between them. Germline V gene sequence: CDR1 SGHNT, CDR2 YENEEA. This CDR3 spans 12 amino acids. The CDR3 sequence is CASSLAGGEAFF. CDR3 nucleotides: TGTGCCAGCAGCCTAGCGGGGGGCGAAGCTTTCTTT.

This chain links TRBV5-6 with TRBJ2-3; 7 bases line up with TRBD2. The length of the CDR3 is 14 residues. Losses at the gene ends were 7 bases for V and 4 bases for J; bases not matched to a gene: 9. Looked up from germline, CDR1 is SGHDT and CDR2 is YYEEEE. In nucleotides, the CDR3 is TGTGCCAGCGACCTAGCGGTAGTCGCAGATACGCAGTATTTT. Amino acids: CASDLAVVADTQYF.

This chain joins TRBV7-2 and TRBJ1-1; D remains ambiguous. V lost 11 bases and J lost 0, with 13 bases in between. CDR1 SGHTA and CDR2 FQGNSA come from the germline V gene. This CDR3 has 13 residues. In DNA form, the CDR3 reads TGTGCCGCAAGTGGGCACCTGAACACTGAAGCTTTCTTT. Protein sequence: CAASGHLNTEAFF.

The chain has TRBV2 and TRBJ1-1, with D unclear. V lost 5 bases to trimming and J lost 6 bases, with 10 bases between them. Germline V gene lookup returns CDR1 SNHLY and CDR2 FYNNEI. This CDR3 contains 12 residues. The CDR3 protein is CASSKQLAEAFF. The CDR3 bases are TGTGCCAGCAGTAAACAGCTTGCTGAAGCTTTCTTT.